This T cell receptor beta chain originates from a study of cytomegalovirus exposure and HLA in healthy donors. Study background: Out of about 190 million T cells, an earlier analysis found some 110 million unique TCR beta sequences in total. Study results and caveats: The investigators catalogued 180 or so TCR beta chains as cytomegalovirus-associated.

The study ran its PCR with 60 Vbeta and 13 Jbeta primers. Profiled with immunoSEQ multiplex PCR; TCRdb holds only in-frame clones, not every one. The sample holds about 120,000 clones, approximately 80% seen once. With regard to this clone: Antigen specificity is unknown.

Input material: PBMCs. The receptor's source is a male donor in good health and CMV-seropositive.

CDR3 sequence: CASSDSGGQDTGELFF. CDR3 nucleotides: TGTGCCAGCAGTGATAGCGGGGGACAGGACACCGGGGAGCTGTTTTTT. The rearrangement uses TRBV2 and TRBJ2-2, with D maybe TRBD2 (9 bases). Germline CDR1 reads SNHLY; CDR2 reads FYNNEI. Trimming removed 3 bases from V and 3 bases from J, with 14 bases in between. CDR3 length equals 16 residues.